This record concerns one T cell receptor beta chain sequence. The sample is drawn from a study of blood T cell repertoires in COVID-19. Study context: Researchers got acute and convalescent COVID-19 samples from the United States, Italy and Spain. T cells, B-cell-depleted T cells, or PBMCs provided the cDNA or gDNA that served as material.

Per the authors' pipeline: Estimated nucleated cell counts came from reference gene primer amplification. Clones were sequenced by immunoSEQ multiplex PCR, and TCRdb holds only the in-frame ones, with some missing. The V and J calls and clone size are taken from that table; D and trimming were inferred from the DNA. The table has some 250,000 clones, 85% to 90% seen once. The length of the CDR3 is 15 residues. Germline lookup yields CDR1 SGHAT and CDR2 FQNNGV. V was pared by 5 bases and J by 2 bases, with 6 bases of the junction left unmatched. The source of this sequence is a woman in her sixties or seventies with active or convalescent COVID-19. Sequencing input: peripheral blood. The V call is TRBV11-2, the J call TRBJ1-2; 9 nucleotides match TRBD1. CDR3 region: CASSPRGQGNYGYTF. The CDR3, as DNA: TGTGCCAGCAGCCCAAGGGGACAGGGAAACTATGGCTACACCTTC.